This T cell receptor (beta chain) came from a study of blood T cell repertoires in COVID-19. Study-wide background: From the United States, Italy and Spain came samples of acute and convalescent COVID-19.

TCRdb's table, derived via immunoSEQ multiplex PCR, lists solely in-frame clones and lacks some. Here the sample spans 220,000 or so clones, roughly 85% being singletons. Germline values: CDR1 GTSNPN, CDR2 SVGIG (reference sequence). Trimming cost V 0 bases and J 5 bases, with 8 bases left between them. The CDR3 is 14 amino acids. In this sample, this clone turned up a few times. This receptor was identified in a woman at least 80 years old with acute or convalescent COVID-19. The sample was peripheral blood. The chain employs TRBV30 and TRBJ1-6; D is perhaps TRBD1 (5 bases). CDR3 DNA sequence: TGTGCCTGGAGTGTCGTGACAGATAATTCACCCCTCCACTTT. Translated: CAWSVVTDNSPLHF.